This T cell receptor (beta chain) was sequenced for a study of blood T cell repertoires in COVID-19. Repertoires were generated with immunoSEQ multiplex PCR, while TCRdb's copy carries only in-frame clones and drops some. The table has fewer than 110,000 clones, roughly 90% seen once. This receptor was obtained from a woman aged 80 or over in a cohort sampled during active COVID-19. Source material: peripheral blood.

CDR3 sequence (DNA): TGCGCCAGCAGCTTGGAGGCTAGCGGGAGGTTTGAAGAGACCCAGTACTTC. It specifies CASSLEASGRFEETQYF. This chain links TRBV5-1 with TRBJ2-5; TRBD2 matches at 11 bases. The CDR3 sequence is 17 residues long. J gave up 3 bases and V 0 bases, and 7 bases lay outside the gene matches. From germline, CDR1 is SGHRS and CDR2 YFSETQ.